This TCR beta chain was captured by sequencing in a study of blood T cell repertoires in COVID-19. In the study's own analysis: The authors estimated nucleated cell counts from reference gene primer amplification. Clones were sequenced by immunoSEQ multiplex PCR, and TCRdb holds only the in-frame ones, with some missing. V and J calls and clone size come straight from that table; D and trimming were deduced from the DNA. This sample has 250,000 to 400,000 clones; about 91% occur once, and the top ten carry roughly 1.7%. In Seattle, patients joined the study during active infection and were tracked longitudinally. V was shortened by 0 bases and J by 8 bases, with 11 bases between the two germline ends. This CDR3 contains 13 residues. The V gene's germline CDR1 is SGHRS and CDR2 YFSETQ.

This chain links TRBV5-1 with TRBJ1-2, with D unresolved. The origin of this receptor is a woman younger than 45 with COVID-19, enrolled during active disease. The sequenced sample consisted of peripheral blood. Here the CDR3 reads CASSLESPIGYTF. DNA for the CDR3: TGCGCCAGCAGCTTGGAAAGCCCTATCGGCTACACCTTC.